Following are 21 T cell receptor beta chains from one sample sequenced in a study of blood T cells in healthy people across ages. Then a second PCR, running about 6 to 11 cycles, was carried out with a sample-barcoded 5' primer and a J-beta primer mix. TCRdb ran MiXCR on the 5' RACE reads and lists one entry per CDR3 protein. The sample includes about 750,000 distinct CDR3 sequences, roughly 53% of them seen just once. Sequences were obtained from blood. The receptors originated from a man older than 75 in good health.

This chain uses TRBV7-9 with TRBJ1-6; D remains unclear. Germline loops: CDR1 SEHNR, CDR2 FQNEAQ (reference sequence). The CDR3 is 15 amino acids. V was clipped by 1 base and J by 7 bases, with 11 bases between them. As DNA, the CDR3 is TGTGCCAGCAGCTTAGGGCGGGCGGACAATTCACCCCTCCACTTT. Translated: CASSLGRADNSPLHF.

This chain links TRBV20-1 with TRBJ2-3; D not certain. CDR3 length equals 16 residues. Germline loops: CDR1 DFQATT, CDR2 SNEGSKA (reference sequence). Trimming shortened V by 0 bases and J by 3 bases, and 16 bases separated the two germline ends. As DNA, the CDR3 is TGCAGTGCTAGAGATACTAAGGGATTTGGGACAGATACGCAGTATTTT. Translated: CSARDTKGFGTDTQYF.

This chain joins TRBV20-1 and TRBJ2-7; D may match TRBD1 or TRBD2 (5 bases each). Deletions cut 0 bases from V and 4 bases from J, with 16 bases between. CDR1 and CDR2 (germline): DFQATT, SNEGSKA (reference sequence). This CDR3 is built from 15 residues. CDR3 sequence reads: CSARDPAEGRYEQYF. The CDR3 region has the DNA TGCAGTGCTAGAGACCCTGCTGAGGGACGGTACGAGCAGTACTTC.

CDR3 loop: CSARVRLAASYNEQFF. CDR3 DNA sequence: TGCAGTGCTAGAGTAAGACTAGCGGCCTCCTACAATGAGCAGTTCTTC. This chain joins TRBV20-1 and TRBJ2-1; 9 nucleotides match TRBD2. This CDR3 spans 16 amino acids. The junction had 4 bases not matched to a gene; V was cut back by 1 base and J by 0 bases. Germline CDR1 and CDR2: DFQATT and SNEGSKA (reference sequence).

The chain couples TRBV5-6 to TRBJ2-5; D gene uncertain. V lost 0 bases and J 5 bases, leaving 8 bases between the germline ends. CDR1 and CDR2 from the germline V gene are SGHDT and YYEEEE. The CDR3 has 13 residues. The DNA of the CDR3 is TGTGCCAGCAGCTTGGTTTCCTCGGAGACCCAGTACTTC. This gives the protein CASSLVSSETQYF.

The chain combines TRBV12-3 or TRBV12-4 with TRBJ2-1; the D is unclear. This CDR3 spans 14 amino acids. Deletions cut 10 bases from V and 6 bases from J, with 19 bases between. The CDR3 spells CANSPRATTNEQFF. The CDR3 DNA is TGTGCCAATAGCCCCAGAGCTACTACCAATGAGCAGTTCTTC.

The V gene is TRBV4-1, the J gene TRBJ2-1; 7 positions match TRBD2. Germline CDR1 and CDR2: MGHRA and YSYEKL. This CDR3 has 16 residues. V lost 1 base, J lost 10 bases, and 13 bases stayed unmatched. The CDR3 is CASSQGGRAGLGEQFF. In nucleotides, the CDR3 is TGCGCCAGCAGCCAAGGAGGGCGAGCGGGATTAGGGGAGCAGTTCTTC.

A remark on this clonotype: With a much larger clone just one base away, this may be a read error. The chain carries TRBV10-3 and TRBJ1-5; 9 bases align to TRBD1. The CDR3 loop spans 13 amino acids. The V gene end was trimmed by 4 bases and the J gene end by 5 bases; junction bases not matched to a gene: 0. The germline CDR1 and CDR2 sequences are ENHRY and SYGVKD. CDR3 residues: CAISGTGDQPQHF. Written as DNA, the CDR3 is TGTGCCATCAGTGGGACAGGGGATCAGCCCCAGCATTTT.

The table lists this clonotype with a few counts. The gene calls are TRBV20-1 and TRBJ2-7; weak D call: TRBD2 (5 bases). The V end was cut by 4 bases, the J end by 6 bases, with 16 bases between. This CDR3 contains 13 residues. Per the germline V gene, CDR1 is DFQATT and CDR2 is SNEGSKA (reference sequence). In DNA form, the CDR3 reads TGCAGTGCTAAGGAGGCGGGTCGGGCCGAGCAGTACTTC. Translated, it gives CSAKEAGRAEQYF.

This clonotype was counted ten times or more. The CDR3, as DNA: TGTGCCAGCAGTTTAGGGACAGGAGGGGGTCAGCCCCAGCATTTT. Translation: CASSLGTGGGQPQHF. J is TRBJ1-5 and V is TRBV12-3 or TRBV12-4; the match to TRBD1 covers 7 bases. The CDR3 has 15 amino acids. After removal of 1 base from V and 6 bases from J, the junction contained 6 bases not matched to a gene.

The chain carries TRBV19 and TRBJ2-5; 9 bases match TRBD1. The DNA end favors TRBJ2-7, so the J call may be wrong. Germline V gene lookup returns CDR1 LNHDA and CDR2 SQIVND (reference sequence). The CDR3 extends over 15 amino acids. CDR3 loop: CASSSSGQGTYEQYF. Here the CDR3 DNA reads TGTGCCAGTAGTTCGTCGGGACAGGGTACATACGAGCAGTACTTC.

The chain couples TRBV12-3 or TRBV12-4 to TRBJ1-4; 7 bases line up with TRBD1. This CDR3 is 14 amino acids long. The ends lost 5 bases at V and 5 bases at J; junction bases unmatched: 5. The CDR3 DNA reads as TGTGCCAGCAGTACAGGGGTTTCCAATGAAAAACTGTTTTTT. This codes for CASSTGVSNEKLFF.

The chain couples TRBV28 to TRBJ1-2; the D is unclear. Germline V gives CDR1 MDHEN, CDR2 SYDVKM. The CDR3 covers 15 residues. Deletions cut 3 bases from V and 8 bases from J, with 19 bases between. CDR3 coding DNA: TGTGCCAGCAGTTTCAGAGGTGGACCACTAGGGGGCTACACCTTC. Amino acids: CASSFRGGPLGGYTF.

Concerning this clonotype: The germline gene is not matched at one end of the junction; a read error may be the cause. The chain uses TRBV6-6 and TRBJ2-1; tentatively, D is TRBD2 (6 bases). There are 12 residues in the CDR3. Germline CDR1 and CDR2: MNHNY and SVGAGI (reference sequence). CDR3 in DNA: TGTGCCAGCAGCCTGGACTACAATGGGCAGTTCTTC. Translated: CASSLDYNGQFF.

The sample holds a few counts of this clonotype. V is TRBV7-2 and J is TRBJ2-7; TRBD2 aligns across 8 bases. V lost 4 bases, J lost 6 bases, and 5 bases stayed unmatched. Germline CDR1 and CDR2: SGHTA and FQGNSA. The CDR3 consists of 13 residues. The CDR3 coding sequence is TGTGCCAGCAGCTCGCTGCTAGCGGGCGAGCAGTACTTC. It is translated as CASSSLLAGEQYF.

This clonotype was observed a few times. The junction and the germline gene differ at one end; a read error may be behind it. The chain links TRBV11-2 to TRBJ2-7; D gene ambiguous. This CDR3 region has 11 residues. Germline assignment: CDR1 SGHAT and CDR2 FQNNGV. CDR3 region: CASSSPYERYF. The CDR3 DNA follows: TGTGCCAGCAGCTCCCCCTACGAGCGGTACTTC.

V and J are TRBV12-3 or TRBV12-4 and TRBJ2-7; D possibly uses TRBD1 or TRBD2 (5 bases each). Trimming cost V 6 bases and J 3 bases, with 15 bases left between them. This CDR3 spans 14 amino acids. This CDR3 is CASRLGDPNYEQYF. The CDR3 DNA reads TGTGCCAGCAGACTAGGGGACCCTAACTACGAGCAGTACTTC.

The chain joins TRBV25-1 to TRBJ1-2, with D unresolved. CDR1 and CDR2 (germline): MGHDK, SYGVNS. The CDR3 sequence is 14 residues long. V dropped 3 bases and J dropped 4 bases, with 12 bases sitting between them. As DNA, the CDR3 is TGTGCCAGCAGTGAGGCACGGGATGGCTATGGCTACACCTTC. Translating it yields CASSEARDGYGYTF.

The rearrangement uses TRBV20-1 and TRBJ2-5; tentative D call: TRBD2 (5 bases). CDR3 length: 15 residues. V shed 0 bases and J shed 11 bases, with 22 bases lying between them. Germline CDR1 reads DFQATT; CDR2 reads SNEGSKA (reference sequence). Written as DNA, the CDR3 is TGCAGTGCTAGAGAAGGAGGTAGCGTCCCTACGCAGCAGTACTTC. This sequence encodes CSAREGGSVPTQQYF.

The chain uses TRBV6-5 and TRBJ2-3; 7 nucleotides agree with TRBD2. This CDR3 spans 13 amino acids. J lost 6 bases, V lost 6 bases, and 6 bases had no gene match. Per the germline V gene, CDR1 is MNHEY and CDR2 is SVGAGI. CDR3 sequence reads: CASSSHGGDTQYF. DNA for the CDR3: TGTGCCAGCAGCTCCCACGGGGGGGATACGCAGTATTTT.

This clonotype was picked up a small number of times. The genes are TRBV5-5 and TRBJ2-7, with a possible D match to TRBD2 (6 bases). The length of the CDR3 is 14 residues. V was shortened by 2 bases and J by 0 bases, with 9 bases between the two germline ends. CDR1 is SGHKS and CDR2 is YYEKEE in the germline V gene (reference sequence). The CDR3 DNA sequence: TGTGCCAGCAGCTTCGGGACTTCCTCCTACGAGCAGTACTTC. It codes for CASSFGTSSYEQYF.